A selection of T cell receptor beta chains follows, all from one sample in a study of human T cells and chemical hapten exposure. TCRdb analysed the RACE reads with MiXCR anew, one entry per CDR3 protein. The sample shows approximately 92,000 distinct CDR3 sequences, approximately 10% of them seen only once. The sample in question was whole blood, obtained in connection with sensitization to the hapten diphenylcyclopropenone (DPC). All receptors derive from a woman aged 35 to 49 with alopecia areata. Some clones in this sample may be carry-over from other donors' samples. CDR3s include the opening cysteine and the closing phenylalanine or tryptophan. A D gene is named only where the DNA matches it firmly. Where a row states a size, it is once, few, many or the class of an expanded clone; other rows omit it.

>NA|NA|TRBJ2-2|TRBV20-1
CSASKSNTGELFF
TGCAGTGCTTCGAAAAGTAACACCGGGGAGCTGTTTTTT
>NA|few|TRBJ2-5|TRBV12-3/TRBV12-4
CASSQTPETQYF
TGTGCCAGCAGCCAAACTCCGGAGACCCAGTACTTC
>NA|NA|TRBJ1-4|TRBV7-8
CASSSIPDSAKLFF
TGTGCCAGCAGCTCAATTCCGGACAGTGCAAAACTGTTTTTT
>NA|few|TRBJ2-3|TRBV7-9
CASSGGPTDTQYF
TGTGCCAGCAGCGGGGGGCCCACAGATACGCAGTATTTT
>NA|few|TRBJ1-1|TRBV15
CATSRGGTNTEAFF
TGTGCCACCAGCAGAGGGGGAACGAACACTGAAGCTTTCTTT
>NA|few|TRBJ2-1|TRBV5-5
CASSSDTGFRNEQFF
TGTGCCAGCAGCTCCGACACGGGATTCCGCAATGAGCAGTTCTTC
>NA|NA|TRBJ2-5|TRBV20-1
CSARGSRGQETQYF
TGCAGTGCTAGGGGCAGCCGGGGCCAGGAGACCCAGTACTTC
>NA|many|TRBJ1-3|TRBV7-9
CASSESSGNTIYF
TGTGCCAGCTCGGAGAGCTCTGGAAACACCATATATTTT
>NA|few|TRBJ2-3|TRBV30
CAWSGPKGDGDTQYF
TGTGCCTGGAGTGGCCCGAAAGGGGATGGAGATACGCAGTATTTT
>NA|many|TRBJ1-2|TRBV12-3/TRBV12-4
CASSLRGANYGYTF
TGTGCCAGCAGTTTAAGGGGGGCTAACTATGGCTACACCTTC
>NA|NA|TRBJ2-7|TRBV11-2
CASSLGNRNYEQYF
TGTGCCAGCAGCTTGGGGAACAGAAACTACGAGCAGTACTTC
>TRBD2|few|TRBJ2-3|TRBV28
CASSLFTSGNLASTDTQYF
TGTGCCAGCAGTTTATTTACTAGCGGGAATCTTGCTAGCACAGATACGCAGTATTTT
>TRBD1|many|TRBJ1-5|TRBV9
CASSVPDRARSNQPQHF
TGTGCCAGCAGCGTACCGGACAGGGCGAGGAGCAATCAGCCCCAGCATTTT
>NA|many|TRBJ1-5|TRBV12-3/TRBV12-4
CASNPGRRERNQPQHF
TGTGCCAGCAATCCAGGACGGAGAGAACGCAATCAGCCCCAGCATTTT
>NA|many|TRBJ1-4|TRBV6-6
CASSYRVRDEKLFF
TGTGCCAGCAGTTACAGGGTCCGGGATGAAAAACTGTTTTTT
>TRBD1|NA|TRBJ1-1|TRBV9
CASRQGWDTEAFF
TGTGCCAGCCGACAGGGATGGGACACTGAAGCTTTCTTT
>NA|few|TRBJ2-1|TRBV29-1
CSAWTKVMRNEQFF
TGCAGCGCCTGGACGAAAGTAATGAGGAATGAGCAGTTCTTC
>TRBD1|few|TRBJ2-3|TRBV15
CATSRDTGGTDTQYF
TGTGCCACCAGCAGAGATACAGGGGGCACAGATACGCAGTATTTT
>NA|NA|TRBJ1-4|TRBV7-9
CASSGTAGSNEKLFF
TGTGCCAGCAGCGGGACGGCGGGGTCTAATGAAAAACTGTTTTTT
>NA|many|TRBJ2-3|TRBV4-3
CASSQDTGQWTDTQYF
TGCGCCAGCAGCCAAGATACAGGACAGTGGACAGATACGCAGTATTTT
>TRBD1|few|TRBJ2-5|TRBV28
CASSSGQGPQETQYF
TGTGCCAGCAGTTCGGGACAGGGACCCCAAGAGACCCAGTACTTC
>NA|many|TRBJ2-3|TRBV18
CASSPPHYRVELTDTQYF
TGTGCCAGCTCACCGCCCCACTACAGGGTTGAACTCACAGATACGCAGTATTTT
>TRBD2|many|TRBJ2-5|TRBV12-3/TRBV12-4
CASSLRLARRETQYF
TGTGCCAGCAGTTTAAGACTAGCGAGGAGGGAGACCCAGTACTTC
>NA|many|TRBJ1-1|TRBV20-1
CSARWVMNTEAFF
TGCAGTGCTAGATGGGTAATGAACACTGAAGCTTTCTTT